These T cell receptor beta chains were read from a single sample in a study of CD8+CD57+ T cells in acquired aplastic anemia. Each CDR3 protein is one row after TCRdb ran MiXCR on the reads. The data show about 240,000 distinct CDR3 sequences, more than 45% seen once. Sequencing was performed on sorted CD4+, CD8+, or CD8+CD57+ T cells (not recorded which) from PBMCs. The receptors stem from a human donor with aplastic anemia. Both conserved end residues are part of each CDR3. D genes are given only for firm matches. Expanded clones get a size class; other rows say once, few or many, or leave the size out.

cdr3_length j_call d_call clone_size v_call cdr3_nt cdr3_aa
15 TRBJ2-7 TRBD2 few TRBV7-6 TGTGCCAGCAGCGAAGGACTAGCTGTTTTCCACGAGCAGTACTTC CASSEGLAVFHEQYF
14 TRBJ2-5 - many TRBV15 TGTGCCACCTCGATAAACAGGGTGGGAGAGACCCAGTACTTC CATSINRVGETQYF
14 TRBJ1-5 - many TRBV5-6 TGTGCCAGCAGCTTGTCAGGGGCACGTCAGCCCCAGCATTTT CASSLSGARQPQHF
14 TRBJ1-1 - many TRBV4-2 TGTGCCAGCAGCTCCAAGGCAGAACCCACTGAAGCTTTCTTT CASSSKAEPTEAFF
13 TRBJ1-2 - many TRBV6-1 TGTGCCAGCGGGGGGGGCCCTCCCTATGGCTACACCTTC CASGGGPPYGYTF
15 TRBJ2-2 TRBD1 many TRBV20-1 TGCAGTGCTAGTGACCGGGACAGGGGAACCGGGGAGCTGTTTTTT CSASDRDRGTGELFF
12 TRBJ1-3 - - TRBV10-3 TGTGCCATCAGGGACAGTGGAAACGCCATATATTTT CAIRDSGNAIYF
14 TRBJ2-7 TRBD2 few TRBV6-2/TRBV6-3 TGTGCCAGCAGTAAACTACTAGCGGTCTACGAGCAGTACTTC CASSKLLAVYEQYF
14 TRBJ1-2 - - TRBV19 TGTGCCAGTAGTCCGAACAGGGCCAACTATGGCTACACCTTC CASSPNRANYGYTF
20 TRBJ2-1 - many TRBV15 TGTGCCACCAGCAGAAGGGTTCAGGAGCGAGGCCATTGGTTGATCCCCCAAAGGTTCTTC CATSRRVQERGHWLIPQRFF
14 TRBJ2-5 - few TRBV6-5 TGTGCCAGCAGTCTAATCCCCTTTCAAGAGACCCAGTACTTC CASSLIPFQETQYF
12 TRBJ2-5 TRBD1 - TRBV29-1 TGCAGCGCGACAGGGGGCTGGGAGACCCAGTACTTC CSATGGWETQYF
13 TRBJ2-7 - - TRBV2 TGTGCCAGCAGAGTGGCAGAAAACTACGAGCAGTACTTC CASRVAENYEQYF
15 TRBJ2-2 TRBD1 many TRBV7-3 TGTGCCAGCAGCCCACGGGACAGACACACCGGGGAGCTGTTTTTT CASSPRDRHTGELFF
14 TRBJ1-1 - many TRBV19 TGTGCCAGTAGTATCTTGGGAAAGGTCACTGAAGCTTTCTTT CASSILGKVTEAFF
11 TRBJ1-1 TRBD1 many TRBV27 TGTGCCAGTCAGGGGGGGACTGAAGCTTTCTTT CASQGGTEAFF